These 21 T cell receptor beta chains came from one sample sequenced in a study of cytomegalovirus exposure and HLA in healthy donors. Vbeta (60) and Jbeta (13) primers were used in the PCR. Some clones are missing from TCRdb's copy, which holds only in-frame ones; the method was immunoSEQ multiplex PCR. The sample shows fewer than 55,000 clones, roughly 70% of them seen only once. Sequencing input: PBMCs. All receptors come from a woman in her fifties or sixties in good health and CMV-seropositive.

This chain links TRBV4-3 with TRBJ1-6, with a tentative D call TRBD1 (5 bases). V dropped 0 bases and J dropped 4 bases, with 10 bases sitting between them. The CDR3 has 16 residues. Germline assignment: CDR1 LGHNA and CDR2 YSLEER. The CDR3 nucleotides read TGCGCCAGCAGCCAAGATGCCGGGGGTTATAATTCACCCCTCCACTTT. This codes for CASSQDAGGYNSPLHF.

The chain combines TRBV25-1 with TRBJ1-6, with a tentative D call TRBD1 (5 bases). Trimming took off 0 bases at V and 5 bases at J, with 8 bases between the two ends. CDR3 length: 15 residues. CDR1 MGHDK and CDR2 SYGVNS come from the germline V gene. CDR3 in DNA: TGTGCCAGCAGTGAATACGCAGGGAATAATTCACCCCTCCACTTT. This gives the protein CASSEYAGNNSPLHF.

The J gene is TRBJ2-3, the V gene TRBV5-1; TRBD2 might be the D (5 bases). The CDR3 extends over 14 amino acids. Germline CDR1 SGHRS, CDR2 YFSETQ. Trimming shortened V by 9 bases and J by 0 bases, and 14 bases separated the two germline ends. Here the CDR3 reads CATATTTSTDTQYF. CDR3 DNA sequence: TGCGCCACCGCGACTACGACTAGCACAGATACGCAGTATTTT.

The V call is TRBV27, the J call TRBJ1-1; D not certain. Germline V gives CDR1 MNHEY, CDR2 SMNVEV (reference sequence). The CDR3 runs to 13 residues. Trimming left V 6 bases short and J 5 bases short, with 13 bases between. The CDR3 nucleotides are TGTGCCAGCAGATCGTTGGGCCGGACTGAAGCTTTCTTT. Translated: CASRSLGRTEAFF.

This clone has a handful of counts. The V call is TRBV6-5, the J call TRBJ2-2, with D unclear. This CDR3 has 13 amino acids. Germline V lookup: CDR1 MNHEY, CDR2 SVGAGI. V dropped 2 bases and J dropped 6 bases, with 7 bases sitting between them. CDR3 region: CASSYTTSGELFF. Written as DNA, the CDR3 is TGTGCCAGCAGTTACACGACTTCCGGGGAGCTGTTTTTT.

The chain couples TRBV15 to TRBJ2-7, with a weak D call TRBD2 (6 bases). Trimming left V 1 base short and J 3 bases short, with 10 bases between. Germline CDR1 is LNHNV and CDR2 is YYDKDF (reference sequence). The CDR3 loop spans 14 amino acids. CDR3 DNA: TGTGCCACCAGCAGAGCGGGACTTAACTACGAGCAGTACTTC. Translated, it gives CATSRAGLNYEQYF.

The rearrangement uses TRBV27 and TRBJ1-2, with D possibly matching TRBD1 (5 bases). Germline CDR1 reads MNHEY; CDR2 reads SMNVEV (reference sequence). Trimming took off 4 bases at V and 3 bases at J, with 9 bases between the two ends. This CDR3 region has 13 residues. For the CDR3, the DNA is TGTGCCAGCAGTTCCTTAGGGGACTATGGCTACACCTTC. Its translation: CASSSLGDYGYTF.

This clone has just one count. The V call is TRBV27, the J call TRBJ2-7, with 8 bases that match TRBD1. This CDR3 region has 14 residues. The germline CDR1 and CDR2 sequences are MNHEY and SMNVEV (reference sequence). The trim removed 5 bases at V and 8 bases at J, leaving 11 bases unmatched. CDR3 nucleotide sequence: TGTGCCAGCAGTGTCCAGGGGGCATCTGTCAAGCAGTACTTC. This encodes CASSVQGASVKQYF.

In this sample, this clone turned up a few times. This chain uses TRBV28 with TRBJ2-3, with D perhaps matching TRBD2 (6 bases). V lost 6 bases and J 1 base, leaving 11 bases between the germline ends. Germline assignment: CDR1 MDHEN and CDR2 SYDVKM. This CDR3 region has 14 residues. CDR3 protein: CASSLAPRTDTQYF. CDR3 DNA sequence: TGTGCCAGCAGCCTAGCGCCCCGCACAGATACGCAGTATTTT.

This clone was detected only once. The V gene is TRBV7-9, the J gene TRBJ2-3; 9 bases align to TRBD2. The ends lost 3 bases at V and 0 bases at J; junction bases unmatched: 1. This CDR3 region has 15 residues. Germline CDR1 reads SEHNR; CDR2 reads FQNEAQ (reference sequence). CDR3 DNA sequence: TGTGCCAGCAGCTTTACTAGCGGGAGCACAGATACGCAGTATTTT. Translating it yields CASSFTSGSTDTQYF.

The gene calls are TRBV28 and TRBJ2-3; the D gene is possibly TRBD1 (6 bases). CDR1 is MDHEN and CDR2 is SYDVKM in the germline V gene. V was clipped by 7 bases and J by 0 bases, with 14 bases between them. The CDR3 consists of 15 residues. The CDR3 region has the DNA TGTGCCAGCAACCCCGGACAGTTTAGCACAGATACGCAGTATTTT. Translation gives CASNPGQFSTDTQYF.

This clone was seen more than once but under ten times. At one boundary the junction diverges from the germline segment, which might be a read error. The chain joins TRBV4-2 to TRBJ1-3, with unresolved D. The CDR3 is made up of 13 amino acids. Germline V CDR1 and CDR2: LGHNA, YNFKEQ. CDR3 DNA sequence: TGTGCCAGCAGCCAAGAGATCGGCAGGCTCGCGAATTTT. Translating it yields CASSQEIGRLANF.

The chain joins TRBV4-1 to TRBJ1-4, with D possibly matching TRBD1 (5 bases). The CDR3 is 14 amino acids. The germline V gene encodes CDR1 MGHRA and CDR2 YSYEKL. V was cut by 5 bases and J by 6 bases, with 13 bases left in between. CDR3 region: CASSTRQRDEKLFF. CDR3 bases: TGCGCCAGCAGCACCCGACAGAGAGATGAAAAACTGTTTTTT.

The rearrangement joins TRBV6-4 to TRBJ1-1; TRBD1 might be the D (5 bases). The CDR3 runs to 13 residues. From germline, CDR1 is MRHNA and CDR2 SNTAGT. Trimming shortened V by 5 bases and J by 5 bases, and 12 bases separated the two germline ends. CDR3 nucleotide sequence: TGTGCCAGCAGTTATCAGGGAACAACTGAAGCTTTCTTT. Its protein product is CASSYQGTTEAFF.

Turning to this clone: One end of the junction is discordant with germline, which a read error may explain. J is TRBJ1-1 and V is TRBV5-4, with 7 bases matching TRBD1. The CDR3 has 14 residues. Germline lookup yields CDR1 SGHNT and CDR2 YYREEE (reference sequence). The CDR3 is CASSLDRMNTEAFF. CDR3 nucleotide sequence: TGTGCCAGCAGTTTGGACAGGATGAACACTGAAGCTTTCTTT.

The V and J genes are TRBV5-1 and TRBJ2-3, with 10 bases aligning to TRBD1. This CDR3 spans 14 amino acids. Germline V gene sequence: CDR1 SGHRS, CDR2 YFSETQ. V was pared by 7 bases and J by 5 bases, with 7 bases of the junction left unmatched. CDR3 loop: CASSTGTGEDTQYF. DNA of the CDR3: TGCGCCAGCTCGACCGGGACAGGGGAAGATACGCAGTATTTT.

A word on this clone: The junction departs from the called germline gene at one end, perhaps through a read error. The chain uses TRBV7-7 and TRBJ2-1; 7 positions match TRBD2. The CDR3 is 15 residues long. The germline CDR1 and CDR2 sequences are SSHAT and FNYEAQ (reference sequence). DNA for the CDR3: TGTGCTAGCAGCTTAGCTAGCGGTCCCTACAATGAGCAGTTCTTC. Translating gives CASSLASGPYNEQFF.

This chain uses TRBV7-2 with TRBJ2-7, with D tentatively TRBD2 (6 bases). The ends were cut back, 5 bases at V and 4 bases at J, with 18 bases in the middle. This CDR3 region has 15 residues. From germline, CDR1 is SGHTA and CDR2 FQGNSA. The CDR3 DNA sequence: TGTGCCAGCAGCCCGCAGGAGGGGTTAGGGTACGAGCAGTACTTC. Translated: CASSPQEGLGYEQYF.

This rearrangement joins TRBV7-8 to TRBJ1-5, with 7 positions matching TRBD1. The CDR3 consists of 13 residues. CDR1 is SGHVS, CDR2 FQNEAQ, per germline. After removal of 4 bases from V and 5 bases from J, the junction contained 2 bases not matched to a gene. The CDR3 loop reads CASSYRGDQPQHF. DNA for the CDR3: TGTGCCAGCAGCTACAGGGGAGATCAGCCCCAGCATTTT. Drawing the rest from reference TRBV7-8 and TRBJ1-5, the complete variable domain is GAGVSQSPRYKVAKRGQDVALRCDPISGHVSLFWYQQALGQGPEFLTYFQNEAQLDKSGLPSDRFFAERPEGSVSTLKIQRTQQEDSAVYLCASSYRGDQPQHFGDGTRLSIL.

The chain has TRBV10-3 and TRBJ2-5; 7 positions agree with TRBD1. The better agreement between TRBJ2-7 and the DNA end casts doubt on the J call. Germline V gene lookup returns CDR1 ENHRY and CDR2 SYGVKD. This CDR3 has 15 amino acids. Here the CDR3 reads CAISDEGQPSYEQYF. CDR3 DNA sequence: TGTGCCATCAGTGATGAGGGACAGCCCTCCTACGAGCAGTACTTC.

The genes are TRBV7-2 and TRBJ2-1; 8 bases agree with TRBD1. The CDR3 runs 16 residues. CDR1 SGHTA and CDR2 FQGNSA come from the germline V gene. V gave up 4 bases and J gave up 9 bases; unmatched junction bases: 14. The CDR3 protein is CASSWRKRQGAGEQFF. The CDR3 DNA reads as TGTGCCAGCAGCTGGAGGAAGCGGCAGGGGGCTGGTGAGCAGTTCTTC.